This T cell receptor (beta chain) was retrieved from a study of blood T cell repertoires in COVID-19. Study-level information: Collection of acute and convalescent COVID-19 samples took place in the United States, Italy and Spain. T cells, B-cell-depleted T cells, or PBMCs provided the cDNA or gDNA that served as material.

This clone was seen only once. The length of the CDR3 is 14 residues. Study processing details: Amplified reference gene primers provided the basis for estimating nucleated cell counts. Using immunoSEQ multiplex PCR, the repertoire was profiled, and TCRdb retains in-frame clones only, with some absent. That table supplies the V and J calls and clone size; D and trimming were determined from the DNA. The sample has 150,000 to 200,000 clones; approximately 79% are singletons. The sequenced sample consisted of peripheral blood. This sequence was found in a woman older than 75 with acute or convalescent COVID-19. The chain is built from TRBV21-1 and TRBJ1-5. TRBV21-1 is deemed a pseudogene. CDR3 protein: CASRGHRSNQPQHF. CDR3 bases: TGTGCCAGCCGCGGGCACCGAAGCAATCAGCCCCAGCATTTT.